Presented here are 8 T cell receptor beta chains from one specimen sequenced in a study of blood T cells in healthy people across ages. Primers used in a second PCR of roughly 6 to 11 cycles were a sample-barcoded 5' primer and a J-beta primer mix. A single record per CDR3 protein comes from TCRdb applying MiXCR to the 5' RACE reads. The table lists roughly 830,000 distinct CDR3 sequences, around 62% of them singletons. The sequencing input was blood. The receptors were gathered from a man aged 30 to 45 in good health.

A few counts support this clonotype. The V call is TRBV10-3, the J call TRBJ2-7, with 11 positions matching TRBD1. Germline V gene sequence: CDR1 ENHRY, CDR2 SYGVKD. CDR3 size: 14 residues. The trim removed 7 bases at V and 2 bases at J, leaving 4 bases unmatched. CDR3 amino acids: CAINPGQGAYEQYF. CDR3 nucleotides: TGTGCCATCAATCCGGGACAGGGGGCCTACGAGCAGTACTTC.

This sequence joins TRBV6-2 or TRBV6-3 and TRBJ2-7, with 7 bases matching TRBD1. The CDR3 consists of 14 residues. Losses at the gene ends were 6 bases for V and 5 bases for J; bases not matched to a gene: 10. Germline-derived CDR1 and CDR2 are MNHEY and SVGEGT. The CDR3 loop reads CASRRGQGVHEQYF. Written as DNA, the CDR3 is TGTGCCAGCAGGAGGGGGCAGGGAGTCCACGAGCAGTACTTC.

The V call is TRBV29-1, the J call TRBJ1-2; 9 bases are shared with TRBD1. This CDR3 region has 13 residues. Germline CDR1 reads SQVTM; CDR2 reads ANQGSEA. V gave up 4 bases and J gave up 3 bases; unmatched junction bases: 3. CDR3 region: CSVGDREDYGYTF. The CDR3 DNA reads as TGCAGCGTTGGGGACAGGGAAGACTATGGCTACACCTTC. Filled out from reference TRBV29-1 and TRBJ1-2, the complete variable domain reads SAVISQKPSRDICQRGTSLTIQCQVDSQVTMMFWYRQQPGQSLTLIATANQGSEATYESGFVIDKFPISRPNLTFSTLTVSNMSPEDSSIYLCSVGDREDYGYTFGSGTRLTVV.

The V gene is TRBV4-3, the J gene TRBJ1-5, with TRBD1 matching 10 bases. J gave up 6 bases and V 2 bases, and 4 bases lay outside the gene matches. The CDR3 sequence is 15 residues long. CDR1 is LGHNA, CDR2 YSLEER, per germline. The CDR3 DNA follows: TGCGCCAGCAGCCAACAGACAGGGGGCGGTCAGCCCCAGCATTTT. Protein sequence: CASSQQTGGGQPQHF.

The chain joins TRBV29-1 to TRBJ1-2; no reliable D call. Germline-derived CDR1 and CDR2 are SQVTM and ANQGSEA. The CDR3 is 10 amino acids. Trimming removed 3 bases from V and 6 bases from J, with 5 bases in between. The CDR3 is CSVEENGYTF. The CDR3, as DNA: TGCAGCGTTGAGGAGAATGGCTACACCTTC.

A remark on this clonotype: Mismatch with germline at one junction end may stem from a read error. This chain joins TRBV20-1 and TRBJ1-6; 7 positions agree with TRBD1. The germline CDR1 and CDR2 sequences are DFQATT and SNEGSKA (reference sequence). This CDR3 has 14 amino acids. CDR3 in amino acids: CSASKQGRNSPPHF. CDR3 sequence (DNA): TGCAGTGCTAGTAAACAGGGGAGGAATTCACCCCCCCACTTT.

This sequence joins TRBV5-1 and TRBJ2-6; D possibly corresponds to TRBD1 (6 bases). This CDR3 spans 15 amino acids. Per germline, CDR1 SGHRS and CDR2 YFSETQ. The V end lost 0 bases, the J end lost 3 bases, and 7 bases lay between the germline ends. CDR3 DNA sequence: TGCGCCAGCAGCTTGGAACAGGGTGGGGCCAACGTCCTGACTTTC. Amino acid sequence: CASSLEQGGANVLTF.

The chain recombines TRBV9 with TRBJ2-2, with D possibly being TRBD2 (5 bases). The CDR3 has 14 residues. Trimming stripped 4 bases from V and 5 bases from J, with 12 bases between. Germline V gives CDR1 SGDLS, CDR2 YYNGEE. The CDR3 here is CASSPRTGTGELFF. The CDR3 DNA sequence: TGTGCCAGCAGCCCCCGGACTGGAACCGGGGAGCTGTTTTTT. Complete variable domain (other parts from reference TRBV9 and TRBJ2-2): DSGVTQTPKHLITATGQRVTLRCSPRSGDLSVYWYQQSLDQGLQFLIQYYNGEERAKGNILERFSAQQFPDLHSELNLSSLELGDSALYFCASSPRTGTGELFFGEGSRLTVL.